Shown below are 20 T cell receptor beta chains from a single sample sequenced in a study of radiotherapy plus CTLA-4 blockade in lung cancer. Repertoires were generated with immunoSEQ multiplex PCR, while TCRdb's copy carries only in-frame clones and drops some. The sample has about 45,000 clones, roughly 73% seen once. This specimen was peripheral blood, taken from a patient treated with radiotherapy plus ipilimumab. The source is a human donor with non-small cell lung cancer who had a complete response to radiotherapy plus ipilimumab.

The chain is built from TRBV5-8 and TRBJ2-6; D possibly corresponds to TRBD2 (5 bases). Germline loops: CDR1 SGHTS, CDR2 YDEGEE. This CDR3 comprises 15 residues. Trimming shortened V by 0 bases and J by 4 bases, and 8 bases separated the two germline ends. CDR3 coding DNA: TGTGCCAGCAGCTTGGGAGGGTCCGGGGCCAACGTCCTGACTTTC. As protein: CASSLGGSGANVLTF.

The chain couples TRBV29-1 to TRBJ2-1; TRBD2 is a possible D gene (7 bases). This CDR3 is 15 amino acids long. Germline CDR1 and CDR2: SQVTM and ANQGSEA. Trimming pared 0 bases from V and 4 bases from J, leaving 13 bases between. CDR3 DNA sequence: TGCAGCGTTGAAGATCGGGGGCGGGGGTACAATGAGCAGTTCTTC. This encodes CSVEDRGRGYNEQFF.

CDR3 sequence reads: CASSGPGFTFDYGYTF. In DNA, the CDR3 is TGTGCCAGCAGTGGACCAGGGTTTACATTCGACTATGGCTACACCTTC. The V gene is TRBV2, the J gene TRBJ1-2; a possible D gene is TRBD1 (5 bases). V shed 4 bases and J shed 3 bases, with 18 bases lying between them. The V gene's germline CDR1 is SNHLY and CDR2 FYNNEI. The length of the CDR3 is 16 residues.

The rearrangement joins TRBV11-2 to TRBJ2-7; 9 bases align to TRBD1. The germline V gene encodes CDR1 SGHAT and CDR2 FQNNGV. The CDR3 is 13 amino acids. J gave up 3 bases and V 5 bases, and 2 bases lay outside the gene matches. CDR3 nucleotides: TGTGCCAGCAGCCGGGACAGGGTCTACGAGCAGTACTTC. Protein: CASSRDRVYEQYF.

J is TRBJ1-1 and V is TRBV7-2, with a possible D match to TRBD1 (6 bases). CDR1 and CDR2 from the germline V gene are SGHTA and FQGNSA. V dropped 7 bases and J dropped 1 base, with 7 bases sitting between them. The CDR3 totals 12 residues. The DNA for the CDR3 is TGTGCCAGCACGACAGGGAACACTGAAGCTTTCTTT. Residues: CASTTGNTEAFF.

This clone appeared once. V is TRBV19 and J is TRBJ1-5; 11 positions agree with TRBD1. Germline V gene lookup returns CDR1 LNHDA and CDR2 SQIVND (reference sequence). V dropped 3 bases and J dropped 12; count of bases not matched to a gene: 13. The CDR3 runs to 16 residues. DNA of the CDR3: TGTGCCAGTAGTATGACCCGGGACAGGGGGTCGATCCGCCAGCATTTT. Encoded protein: CASSMTRDRGSIRQHF.

The V gene is TRBV28, the J gene TRBJ2-6, with a possible D match to TRBD1 (6 bases). The CDR3 extends over 15 amino acids. Trimming took off 6 bases at V and 1 base at J, with 10 bases between the two ends. Germline V lookup: CDR1 MDHEN, CDR2 SYDVKM. The CDR3 is CASRRQVSGANVLTF. CDR3 DNA sequence: TGTGCCAGCAGGCGACAGGTTTCTGGGGCCAACGTCCTGACTTTC.

The chain couples TRBV6-1 to TRBJ1-4; no clear D. CDR3 length: 15 amino acids. V shed 4 bases and J shed 8 bases, with 17 bases lying between them. The germline gives CDR1 MNHNS, CDR2 SASEGT. CDR3 amino acids: CASSGTGSGSEKLFF. CDR3 DNA: TGTGCCAGCAGTGGGACGGGGTCAGGTAGCGAAAAACTGTTTTTT.

This chain connects TRBV2 to TRBJ2-2; 15 bases agree with TRBD2. CDR1 and CDR2 (germline): SNHLY, FYNNEI. After removal of 6 bases from V and 5 bases from J, the junction contained 4 bases not matched to a gene. CDR3 size: 16 residues. As DNA, the CDR3 is TGTGCCAGCAGGGGACTAGCGGGAGGTCGGACCGGGGAGCTGTTTTTT. This sequence encodes CASRGLAGGRTGELFF.

V is TRBV5-4 and J is TRBJ1-4; a weak D match, TRBD1 (6 bases). The germline gives CDR1 SGHNT, CDR2 YYREEE (reference sequence). V was cut by 3 bases and J by 4 bases, with 19 bases left in between. The CDR3 extends over 17 amino acids. The CDR3 nucleotides read TGTGCCAGCAGCTCAAGGACCGGACAGACGTTTAATGAAAAACTGTTTTTT. Translated: CASSSRTGQTFNEKLFF.

The rearrangement links TRBV18 to TRBJ2-7; D gene unclear. CDR1 KGHSH and CDR2 LQKENI come from the germline V gene. The CDR3 length is 18 residues. The V end was cut by 6 bases, the J end by 6 bases, with 30 bases between. The CDR3 bases are TGTGCCAGCTCTATCAAAGTCTCCCGAGGCCAACCATTTCTCGAGCAGTACTTC. It translates to CASSIKVSRGQPFLEQYF.

The rearrangement uses TRBV5-8 and TRBJ2-3; TRBD1 aligns across 10 bases. This CDR3 is built from 15 residues. Unmatched junction bases numbered 6, after V lost 4 bases and J lost 4 bases. From germline, CDR1 is SGHTS and CDR2 YDEGEE. The CDR3 coding sequence is TGTGCCAGCAGCAGCACCGGGACAGGGGCAGATACGCAGTATTTT. It translates to CASSSTGTGADTQYF.

The chain uses TRBV6-5 and TRBJ2-7, with TRBD2 matching over 11 bases. There are 15 residues in the CDR3. Per germline, CDR1 MNHEY and CDR2 SVGAGI. With V trimmed by 6 bases and J by 5 bases, 9 bases remained unmatched. CDR3 DNA sequence: TGTGCCAGCAGAATAGCGGGAGGGGGGACCCACGAGCAGTACTTC. Translating it yields CASRIAGGGTHEQYF.

The V call is TRBV5-4, the J call TRBJ2-7; 10 nucleotides match TRBD2. The CDR3 totals 15 residues. Germline lookup yields CDR1 SGHNT and CDR2 YYREEE (reference sequence). V trimming: 0 bases; J trimming: 4 bases; junction bases outside the gene matches: 4. For the CDR3, the DNA is TGTGCCAGCAGCTTGGGAGCGGGAGGGATTTACGAGCAGTACTTC. Protein: CASSLGAGGIYEQYF.

The table lists this clone with a few counts. This chain joins TRBV7-2 and TRBJ2-7; tentatively, D is TRBD2 (5 bases). Germline lookup yields CDR1 SGHTA and CDR2 FQGNSA. The CDR3 runs to 17 residues. The V end lost 1 base, the J end lost 2 bases, and 18 bases lay between the germline ends. CDR3 loop: CASSLGAGNRRAYEQYF. For the CDR3, the DNA is TGTGCCAGCAGCTTAGGCGCGGGCAATCGGCGAGCCTACGAGCAGTACTTC.

The rearrangement joins TRBV29-1 to TRBJ1-5; tentatively, D is TRBD1 (6 bases). CDR1 SQVTM and CDR2 ANQGSEA come from the germline V gene. V lost 4 bases to trimming and J lost 4 bases, with 14 bases between them. The CDR3 runs to 14 residues. The CDR3 loop is CSVATGGLNQPQHF. CDR3 nucleotide sequence: TGCAGCGTTGCCACGGGGGGCTTAAATCAGCCCCAGCATTTT.

The gene calls are TRBV6-5 and TRBJ1-2, with D unclear. Trimming shortened V by 2 bases and J by 3 bases, and 10 bases separated the two germline ends. The CDR3 has 14 residues. CDR1 MNHEY and CDR2 SVGAGI come from the germline V gene. CDR3 loop: CASSYGRAYYGYTF. The CDR3 coding sequence is TGTGCCAGCAGTTACGGGCGGGCGTACTATGGCTACACCTTC.

The V call is TRBV27, the J call TRBJ1-5, with no clear D. The CDR3 loop spans 13 amino acids. The germline V gene encodes CDR1 MNHEY and CDR2 SMNVEV (reference sequence). Deletions cut 5 bases from V and 3 bases from J, with 8 bases between. The CDR3 region is CASSITYNQPQHF. CDR3 nucleotide sequence: TGTGCCAGCAGTATCACTTACAATCAGCCCCAGCATTTT.

The V call is TRBV10-1, the J call TRBJ2-1; D is possibly TRBD2 (6 bases). The CDR3 spans 13 residues. Trimming took off 4 bases at V and 6 bases at J, with 10 bases between the two ends. Per germline, CDR1 WNHNN and CDR2 SYGVQD (reference sequence). CDR3 loop: CASSGGTRNEQFF. As DNA, the CDR3 is TGCGCCAGCAGTGGCGGGACGCGCAATGAGCAGTTCTTC.

This clone was picked up one time. The rearrangement uses TRBV5-8 and TRBJ1-2, with D possibly matching TRBD1 (5 bases). The V end lost 2 bases, the J end lost 6 bases, and 20 bases lay between the germline ends. The CDR3 extends over 16 amino acids. CDR1 is SGHTS, CDR2 YDEGEE, per germline. The CDR3 sequence is CASSLGPRQGWNGYTF. The CDR3 DNA follows: TGTGCCAGCAGCTTAGGGCCAAGGCAGGGATGGAATGGCTACACCTTC.